This T cell receptor (beta chain) was sequenced in a study of shared clonotypes between healthy human individuals. Overall study: Per donor, three plates held CD4 naive cells, three held CD4 memory, two held CD8 naive and one held CD8 memory.

The CDR3 extends over 14 amino acids. V lost 3 bases and J lost 4; bases outside the gene matches: 5. Germline V gene lookup returns CDR1 SGDLS and CDR2 YYNGEE. The investigators split CD4+ cells into a CD45RA+ naive subset and a CD45RA-negative memory subset. Method: immunoSEQ multiplex PCR; TCRdb's copy keeps in-frame clones and lacks some. The table records about 2.4 million clones, around nine tenths of them present only once. Sequencing was carried out using naive CD4+ T cells sorted from blood. Described subset: CD45RA+ positively selected. V is TRBV9 and J is TRBJ2-7; 9 nucleotides agree with TRBD1. The source is a young man in good health. The chain's CDR3 is CASSAGTGKYEQYF. The CDR3 DNA reads TGTGCCAGCAGCGCCGGGACAGGGAAGTACGAGCAGTACTTC.